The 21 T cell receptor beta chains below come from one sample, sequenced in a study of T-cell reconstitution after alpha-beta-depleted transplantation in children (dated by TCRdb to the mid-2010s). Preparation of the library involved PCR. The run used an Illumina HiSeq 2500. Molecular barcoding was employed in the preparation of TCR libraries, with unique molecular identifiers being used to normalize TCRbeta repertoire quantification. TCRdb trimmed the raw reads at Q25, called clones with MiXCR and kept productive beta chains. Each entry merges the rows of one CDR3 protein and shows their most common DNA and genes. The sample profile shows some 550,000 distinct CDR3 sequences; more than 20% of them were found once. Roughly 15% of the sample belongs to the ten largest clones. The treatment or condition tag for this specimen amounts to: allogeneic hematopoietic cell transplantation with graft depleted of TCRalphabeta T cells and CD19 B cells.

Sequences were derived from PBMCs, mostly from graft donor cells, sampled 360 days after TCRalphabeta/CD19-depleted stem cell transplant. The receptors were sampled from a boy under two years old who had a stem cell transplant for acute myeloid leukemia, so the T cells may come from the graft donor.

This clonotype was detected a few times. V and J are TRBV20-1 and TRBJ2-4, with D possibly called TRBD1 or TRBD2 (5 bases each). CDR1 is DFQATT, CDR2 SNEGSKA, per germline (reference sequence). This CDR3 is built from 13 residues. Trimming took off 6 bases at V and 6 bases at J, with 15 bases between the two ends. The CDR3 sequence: CSALTGGGNIQYF. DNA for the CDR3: TGCAGTGCCCTAACAGGAGGAGGAAACATTCAGTACTTC.

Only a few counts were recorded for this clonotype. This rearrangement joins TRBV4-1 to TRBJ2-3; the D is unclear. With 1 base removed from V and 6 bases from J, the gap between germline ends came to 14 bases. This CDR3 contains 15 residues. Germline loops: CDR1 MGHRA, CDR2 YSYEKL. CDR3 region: CASSQAKGSGDTQYF. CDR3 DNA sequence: TGCGCCAGCAGCCAAGCTAAAGGTAGTGGGGATACGCAGTATTTT.

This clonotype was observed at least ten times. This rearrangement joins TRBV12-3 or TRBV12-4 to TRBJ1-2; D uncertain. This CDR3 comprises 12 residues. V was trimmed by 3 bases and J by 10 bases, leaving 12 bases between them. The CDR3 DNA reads TGTGCCAGCAGTTTCGACCTACATGTCTACACCTTC. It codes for CASSFDLHVYTF.

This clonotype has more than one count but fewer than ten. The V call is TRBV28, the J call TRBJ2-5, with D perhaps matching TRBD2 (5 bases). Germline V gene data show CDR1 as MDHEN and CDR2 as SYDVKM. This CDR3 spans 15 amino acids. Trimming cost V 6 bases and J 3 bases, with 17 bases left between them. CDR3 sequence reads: CASSSPGVEKETQYF. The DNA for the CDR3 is TGTGCCAGCAGCTCCCCCGGGGTCGAAAAAGAGACCCAGTACTTC.

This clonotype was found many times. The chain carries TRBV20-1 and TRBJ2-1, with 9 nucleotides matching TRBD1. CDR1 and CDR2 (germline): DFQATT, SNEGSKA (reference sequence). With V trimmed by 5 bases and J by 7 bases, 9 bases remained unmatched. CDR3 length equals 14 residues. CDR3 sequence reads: CSAGPGQGRNEQFF. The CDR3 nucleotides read TGCAGTGCTGGCCCGGGACAGGGACGGAATGAGCAGTTCTTC.

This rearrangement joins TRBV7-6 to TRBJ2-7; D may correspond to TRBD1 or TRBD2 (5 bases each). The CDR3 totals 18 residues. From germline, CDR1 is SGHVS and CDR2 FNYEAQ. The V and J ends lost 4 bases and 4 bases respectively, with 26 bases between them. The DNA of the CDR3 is TGTGCCAGCAGCTCGGTGCCGTCCCAGGGTCGCTCGGGGTACGAGCAGTACGTC. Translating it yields CASSSVPSQGRSGYEQYV.

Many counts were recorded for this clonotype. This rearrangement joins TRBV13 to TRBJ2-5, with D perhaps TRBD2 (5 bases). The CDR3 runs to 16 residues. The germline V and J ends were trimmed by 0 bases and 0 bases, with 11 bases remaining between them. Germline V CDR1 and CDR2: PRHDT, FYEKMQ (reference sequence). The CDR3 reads CASSLGLGEYQETQYF. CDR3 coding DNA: TGTGCCAGCAGCTTAGGCCTGGGAGAGTACCAAGAGACCCAGTACTTC.

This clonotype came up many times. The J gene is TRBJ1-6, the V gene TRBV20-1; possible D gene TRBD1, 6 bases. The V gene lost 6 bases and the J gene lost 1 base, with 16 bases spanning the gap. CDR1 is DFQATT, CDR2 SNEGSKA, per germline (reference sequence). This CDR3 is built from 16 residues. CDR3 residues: CSARRGSESYNSPLHF. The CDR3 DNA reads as TGCAGTGCACGCAGGGGTAGTGAGTCCTATAATTCACCCCTCCACTTT.

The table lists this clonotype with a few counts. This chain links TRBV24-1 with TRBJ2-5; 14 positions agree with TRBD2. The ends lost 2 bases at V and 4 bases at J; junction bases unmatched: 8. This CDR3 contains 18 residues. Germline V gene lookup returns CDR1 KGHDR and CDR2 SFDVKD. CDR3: CATSDSGTSGGGRETQYF. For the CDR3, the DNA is TGTGCCACCAGTGATTCTGGGACTAGCGGGGGTGGGAGAGAGACCCAGTACTTC.

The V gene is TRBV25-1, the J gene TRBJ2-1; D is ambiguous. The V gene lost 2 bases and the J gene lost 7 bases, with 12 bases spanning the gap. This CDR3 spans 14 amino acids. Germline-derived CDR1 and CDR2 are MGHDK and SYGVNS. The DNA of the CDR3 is TGTGCCAGCAGTGAAAGGATAGGTTCTAATGAGCAGTTCTTC. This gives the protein CASSERIGSNEQFF.

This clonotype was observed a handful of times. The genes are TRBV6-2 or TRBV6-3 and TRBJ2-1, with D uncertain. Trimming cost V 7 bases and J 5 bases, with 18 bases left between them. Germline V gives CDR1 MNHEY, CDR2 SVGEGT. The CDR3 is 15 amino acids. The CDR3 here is CASTLAGRFNNEQFF. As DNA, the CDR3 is TGTGCCAGCACCCTCGCCGGTCGTTTCAACAATGAGCAGTTCTTC.

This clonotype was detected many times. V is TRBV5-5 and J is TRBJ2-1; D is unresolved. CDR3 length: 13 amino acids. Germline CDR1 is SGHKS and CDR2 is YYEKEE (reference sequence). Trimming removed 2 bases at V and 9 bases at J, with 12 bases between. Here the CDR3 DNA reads TGTGCCAGCAGCTTTCCGGACCTATCTGAGCAGTTCTTC. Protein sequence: CASSFPDLSEQFF.

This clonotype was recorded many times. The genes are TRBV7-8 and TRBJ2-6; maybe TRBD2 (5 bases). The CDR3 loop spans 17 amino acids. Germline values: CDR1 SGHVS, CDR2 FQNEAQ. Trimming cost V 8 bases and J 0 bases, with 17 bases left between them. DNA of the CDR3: TGTGCCAGCGAGGGCTTACAGTACATCTCTGGGGCCAACGTCCTGACTTTC. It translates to CASEGLQYISGANVLTF.

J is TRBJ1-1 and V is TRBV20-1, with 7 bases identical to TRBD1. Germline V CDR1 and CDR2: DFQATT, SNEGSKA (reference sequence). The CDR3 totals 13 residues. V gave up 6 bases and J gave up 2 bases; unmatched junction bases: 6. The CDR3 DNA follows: TGCAGTGCCCCAGGACAGGAAAACACTGAAGCTTTCTTT. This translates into CSAPGQENTEAFF.

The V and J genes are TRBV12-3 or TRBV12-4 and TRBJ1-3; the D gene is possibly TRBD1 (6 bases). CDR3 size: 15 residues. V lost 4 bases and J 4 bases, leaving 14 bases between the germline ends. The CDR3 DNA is TGTGCCAGCAGTTCCAGGGGTTCTTGGGGAAACACCATATATTTT. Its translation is CASSSRGSWGNTIYF.

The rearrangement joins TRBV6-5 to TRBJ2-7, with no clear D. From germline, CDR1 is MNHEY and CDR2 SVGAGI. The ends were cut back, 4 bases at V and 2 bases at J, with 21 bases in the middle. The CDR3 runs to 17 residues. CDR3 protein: CASSSAPGERYTYEQYF. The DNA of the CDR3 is TGTGCCAGCAGTTCCGCGCCAGGCGAAAGGTATACCTACGAGCAGTACTTC.

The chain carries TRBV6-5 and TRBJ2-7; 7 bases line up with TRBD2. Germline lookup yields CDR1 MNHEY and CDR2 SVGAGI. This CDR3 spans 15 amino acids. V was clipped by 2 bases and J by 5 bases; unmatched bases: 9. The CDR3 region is CASSYSPGGRNEQYF. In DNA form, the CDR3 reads TGTGCCAGCAGTTACAGTCCCGGGGGGAGGAACGAGCAGTACTTC.

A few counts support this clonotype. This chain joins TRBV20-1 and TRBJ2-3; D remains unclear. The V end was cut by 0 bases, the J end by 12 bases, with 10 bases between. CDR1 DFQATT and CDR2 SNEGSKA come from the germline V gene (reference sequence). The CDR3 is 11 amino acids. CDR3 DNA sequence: TGCAGTGCTAGAGACAGTCTTAACCAGTATTTT. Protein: CSARDSLNQYF.

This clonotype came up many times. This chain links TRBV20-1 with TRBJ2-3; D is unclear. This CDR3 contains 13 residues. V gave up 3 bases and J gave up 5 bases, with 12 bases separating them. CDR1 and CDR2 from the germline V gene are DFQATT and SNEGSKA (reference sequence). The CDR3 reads CSARLPNGDTQYF. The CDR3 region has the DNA TGCAGTGCTAGGCTCCCCAACGGAGATACGCAGTATTTT.

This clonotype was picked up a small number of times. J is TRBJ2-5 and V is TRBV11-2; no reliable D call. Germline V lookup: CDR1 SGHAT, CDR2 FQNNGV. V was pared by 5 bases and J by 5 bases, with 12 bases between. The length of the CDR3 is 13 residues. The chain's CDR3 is CASSASNGETQYF. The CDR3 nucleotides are TGTGCCAGCAGCGCGAGCAACGGGGAGACCCAGTACTTC.

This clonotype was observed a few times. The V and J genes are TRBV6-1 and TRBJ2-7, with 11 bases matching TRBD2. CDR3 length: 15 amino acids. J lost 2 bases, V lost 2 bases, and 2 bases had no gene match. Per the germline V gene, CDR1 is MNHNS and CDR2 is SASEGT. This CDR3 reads CASSETSGGPYEQYF. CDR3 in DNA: TGTGCCAGCAGTGAAACTAGCGGGGGTCCCTACGAGCAGTACTTC.